The entry below describes one TCR beta chain. The antigen is undetermined. With 4 bases removed from V and 0 bases from J, the gap between germline ends came to 7 bases. The CDR3 contains 14 residues. Germline CDR1 reads LGHDT; CDR2 reads YNNKEL (reference sequence). This sample was included in a study of vaccination effects on CD4 cells after COVID-19. Overall study: Following the second dose by a median of 72 days, the post-vaccine samples were obtained.

The data were produced by immunoSEQ multiplex PCR, yet TCRdb's version contains in-frame clones alone and is incomplete. Here the sample spans 75,000 or so clones, roughly 80% being singletons. General observations from the study: Clones arising from infection and from vaccination showed marked clonal contraction late after vaccination. Only a few convalescent patients and no early post-infection timepoints featured in the study.

Antigen-specific CD4+ T cell clonotypes were called by their expansion after viral peptide-pool culture in ViraFEST. Cultured cells yielded isolated CD4+ T cells after 10 days. The cohort was immunized with two doses of either the BNT162b2 or mRNA-1273 vaccine. This receptor was identified in a human donor who received a COVID-19 vaccine. Sequenced material: CD4+ T cells from PBMCs cultured with HCoV-OC43 spike peptides, taken after COVID-19 vaccination. Indicated subset: HCoV-OC43 spike overlapping peptide pool stimulation. This rearrangement joins TRBV3-1 (or the pseudogene TRBV3-2) to TRBJ1-3, with D unclear. The CDR3 is CASSRSNSGNTIYF. DNA of the CDR3: TGTGCCAGCAGCCGCTCGAACTCTGGAAACACCATATATTTT.